This record concerns one TCR beta chain sequence. Participants were aged about 18 to 100 years from approximately 24 US areas. Self-reported history from a screening survey and questionnaire set each donor's cohort. The sample originates from a study of blood T cell repertoires in COVID-19. Study background: The United States, Italy and Spain were the sources of the acute and convalescent COVID-19 samples. The cDNA or gDNA used as material had been derived from T cells, B-cell-depleted T cells, or PBMCs.

The table came from immunoSEQ multiplex PCR; TCRdb's copy has only in-frame clones and leaves some out. The sample records under 300,000 clones, 70% to 90% being singletons. Per the germline V gene, CDR1 is SGHRS and CDR2 is YFSETQ. V lost 0 bases and J 6 bases, leaving 9 bases between the germline ends. The CDR3 sequence is 13 residues long. Material for sequencing was PBMCs or T cells enriched from blood (not recorded which). The clonotype was recovered from a woman between 45 and 60 years old who had been exposed to COVID-19. The chain combines TRBV5-1 with TRBJ1-1, with D tentatively TRBD1 (5 bases). This CDR3 is CASSLDLGAEAFF. The CDR3 nucleotides read TGCGCCAGCAGCTTGGACCTAGGGGCTGAAGCTTTCTTT. Using reference TRBV5-1 and TRBJ1-1 for the parts outside the CDR3, the full variable domain is KAGVTQTPRYLIKTRGQQVTLSCSPISGHRSVSWYQQTPGQGLQFLFEYFSETQRNKGNFPGRFSGRQFSNSRSEMNVSTLELGDSALYLCASSLDLGAEAFFGQGTRLTVV.